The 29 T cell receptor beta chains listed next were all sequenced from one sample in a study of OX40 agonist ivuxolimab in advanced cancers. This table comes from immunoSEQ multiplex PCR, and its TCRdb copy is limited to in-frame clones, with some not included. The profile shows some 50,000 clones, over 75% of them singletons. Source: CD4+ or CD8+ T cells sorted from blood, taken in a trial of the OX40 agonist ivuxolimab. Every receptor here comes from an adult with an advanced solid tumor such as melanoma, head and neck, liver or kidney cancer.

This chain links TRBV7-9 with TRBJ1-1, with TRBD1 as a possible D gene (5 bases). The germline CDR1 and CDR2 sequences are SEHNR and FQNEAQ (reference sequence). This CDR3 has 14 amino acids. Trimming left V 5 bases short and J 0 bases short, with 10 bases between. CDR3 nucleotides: TGTGCCAGCAGCCCCGGGACCGTGAACACTGAAGCTTTCTTT. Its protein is CASSPGTVNTEAFF. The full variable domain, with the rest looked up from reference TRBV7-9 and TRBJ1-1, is DTGVSQNPRHKITKRGQNVTFRCDPISEHNRLYWYRQTLGQGPEFLTYFQNEAQLEKSRLLSDRFSAERPKGSFSTLEIQRTEQGDSAMYLCASSPGTVNTEAFFGQGTRLTVV.

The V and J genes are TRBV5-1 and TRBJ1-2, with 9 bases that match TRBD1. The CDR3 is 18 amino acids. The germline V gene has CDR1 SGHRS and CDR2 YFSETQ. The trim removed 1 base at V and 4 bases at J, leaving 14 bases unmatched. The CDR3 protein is CASSLYDSTGGPFYGYTF. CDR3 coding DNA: TGCGCCAGCAGCTTGTACGACTCCACAGGGGGCCCCTTCTATGGCTACACCTTC.

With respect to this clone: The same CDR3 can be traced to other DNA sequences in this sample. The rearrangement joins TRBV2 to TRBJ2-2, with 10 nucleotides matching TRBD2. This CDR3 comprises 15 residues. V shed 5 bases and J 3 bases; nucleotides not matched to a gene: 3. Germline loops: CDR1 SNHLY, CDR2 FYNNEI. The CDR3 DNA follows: TGTGCCAGCAGTCCCGGGACTAGCGACACCGGGGAGCTGTTTTTT. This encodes CASSPGTSDTGELFF.

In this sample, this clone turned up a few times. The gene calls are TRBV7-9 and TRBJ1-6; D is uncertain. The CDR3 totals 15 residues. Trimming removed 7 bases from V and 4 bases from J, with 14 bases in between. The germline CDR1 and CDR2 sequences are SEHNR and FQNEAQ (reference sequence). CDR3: CASTLLGDYNSPLHF. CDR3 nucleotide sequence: TGTGCCAGCACCCTACTCGGGGATTATAATTCACCCCTCCACTTT.

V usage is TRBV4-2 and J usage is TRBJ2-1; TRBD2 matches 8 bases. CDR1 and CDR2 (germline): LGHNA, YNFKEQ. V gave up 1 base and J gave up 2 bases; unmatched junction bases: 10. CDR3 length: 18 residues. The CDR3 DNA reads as TGTGCCAGCAGCCAAGGTGCAGGCGGGAGGACTACCTACAATGAGCAGTTCTTC. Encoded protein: CASSQGAGGRTTYNEQFF.

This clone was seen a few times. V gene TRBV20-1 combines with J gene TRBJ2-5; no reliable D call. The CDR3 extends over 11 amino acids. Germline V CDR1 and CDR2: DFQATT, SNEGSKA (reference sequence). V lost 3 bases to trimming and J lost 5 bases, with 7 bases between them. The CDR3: CSASEEETQYF. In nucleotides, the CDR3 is TGCAGTGCTAGCGAGGAGGAGACCCAGTACTTC.

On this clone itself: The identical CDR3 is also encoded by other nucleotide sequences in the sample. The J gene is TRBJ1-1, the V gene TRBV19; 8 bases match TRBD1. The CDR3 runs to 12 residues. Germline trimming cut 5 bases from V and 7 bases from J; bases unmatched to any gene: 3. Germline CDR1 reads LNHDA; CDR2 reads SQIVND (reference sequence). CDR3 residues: CASSSGTGEAFF. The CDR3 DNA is TGTGCCAGTAGTTCGGGGACAGGTGAAGCTTTCTTT.

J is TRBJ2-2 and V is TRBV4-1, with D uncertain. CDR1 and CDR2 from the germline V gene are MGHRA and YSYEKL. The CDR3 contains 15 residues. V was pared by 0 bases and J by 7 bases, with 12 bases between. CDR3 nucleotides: TGCGCCAGCAGCCAAGACAGAGTCCCGGGCGGGGAGCTGTTTTTT. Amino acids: CASSQDRVPGGELFF.

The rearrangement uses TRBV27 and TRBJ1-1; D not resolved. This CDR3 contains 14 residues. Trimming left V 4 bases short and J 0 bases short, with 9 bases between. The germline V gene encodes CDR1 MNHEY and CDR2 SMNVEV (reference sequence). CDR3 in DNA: TGTGCCAGCAGTTATGGAAACATGAACACTGAAGCTTTCTTT. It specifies CASSYGNMNTEAFF.

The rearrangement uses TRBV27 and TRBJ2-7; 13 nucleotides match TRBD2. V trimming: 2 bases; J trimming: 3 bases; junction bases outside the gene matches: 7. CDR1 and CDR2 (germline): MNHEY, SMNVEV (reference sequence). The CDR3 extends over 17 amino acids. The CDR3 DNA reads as TGTGCCAGCAGTTTAGCACTAGCGGGAGGGAAGTACTACGAGCAGTACTTC. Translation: CASSLALAGGKYYEQYF.

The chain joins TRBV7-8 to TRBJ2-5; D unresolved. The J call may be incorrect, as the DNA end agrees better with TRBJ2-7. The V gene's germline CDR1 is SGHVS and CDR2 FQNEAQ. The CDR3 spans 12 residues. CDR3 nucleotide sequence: TGTGCCAGCAGCACTATGTCCTACGAGCAGTACTTC. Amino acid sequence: CASSTMSYEQYF.

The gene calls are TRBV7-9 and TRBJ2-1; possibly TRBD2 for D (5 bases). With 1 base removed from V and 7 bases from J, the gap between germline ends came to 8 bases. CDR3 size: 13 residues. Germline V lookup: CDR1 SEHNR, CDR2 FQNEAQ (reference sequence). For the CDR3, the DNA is TGTGCCAGCAGCTTAGAGAGGGTAAATGAGCAGTTCTTC. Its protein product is CASSLERVNEQFF.

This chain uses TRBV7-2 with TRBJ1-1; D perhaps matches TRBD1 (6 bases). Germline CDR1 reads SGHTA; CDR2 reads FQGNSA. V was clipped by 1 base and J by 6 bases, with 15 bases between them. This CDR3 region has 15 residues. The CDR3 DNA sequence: TGTGCCAGCAGCTTAGTGACAGGTGGGTTCCCTGAAGCTTTCTTT. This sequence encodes CASSLVTGGFPEAFF.

This CDR3 is CASSRGTGGLSTGELFF. As DNA, the CDR3 is TGTGCCAGCAGCCGAGGGACAGGGGGCTTGAGCACCGGGGAGCTGTTTTTT. The V call is TRBV5-6, the J call TRBJ2-2, with 12 bases identical to TRBD1. V was clipped by 4 bases and J by 4 bases; unmatched bases: 8. The length of the CDR3 is 17 residues. Germline V gives CDR1 SGHDT, CDR2 YYEEEE.

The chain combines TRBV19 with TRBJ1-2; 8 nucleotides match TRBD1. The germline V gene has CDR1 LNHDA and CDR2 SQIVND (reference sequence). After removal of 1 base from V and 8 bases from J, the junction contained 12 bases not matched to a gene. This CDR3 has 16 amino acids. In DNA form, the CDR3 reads TGTGCCAGTAGTATAGGCTCCCTAGGACAGGGAAACGGCTACACCTTC. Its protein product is CASSIGSLGQGNGYTF.

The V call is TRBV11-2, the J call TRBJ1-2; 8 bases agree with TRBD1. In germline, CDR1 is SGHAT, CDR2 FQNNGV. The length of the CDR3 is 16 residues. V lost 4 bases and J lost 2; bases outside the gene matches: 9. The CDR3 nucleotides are TGTGCCAGCAGCTCGGGCCCAGGGGGCTCCAACTATGGCTACACCTTC. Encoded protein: CASSSGPGGSNYGYTF.

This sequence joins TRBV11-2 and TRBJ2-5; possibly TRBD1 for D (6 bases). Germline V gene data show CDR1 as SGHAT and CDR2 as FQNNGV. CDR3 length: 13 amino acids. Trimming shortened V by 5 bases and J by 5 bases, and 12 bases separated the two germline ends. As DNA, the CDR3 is TGTGCCAGCAGCCCAGGGGCTAGGGAGACCCAGTACTTC. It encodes CASSPGARETQYF.

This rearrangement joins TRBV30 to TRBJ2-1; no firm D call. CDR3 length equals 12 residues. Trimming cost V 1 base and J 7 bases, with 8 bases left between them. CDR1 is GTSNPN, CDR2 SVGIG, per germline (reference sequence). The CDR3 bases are TGTGCCTGGAGTGGGCTACCAAATGAGCAGTTCTTC. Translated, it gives CAWSGLPNEQFF.

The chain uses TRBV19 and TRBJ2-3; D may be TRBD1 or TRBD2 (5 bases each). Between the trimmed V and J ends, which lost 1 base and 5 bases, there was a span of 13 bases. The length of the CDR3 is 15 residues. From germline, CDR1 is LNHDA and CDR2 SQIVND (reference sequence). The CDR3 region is CASSIGRGRVDTQYF. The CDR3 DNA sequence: TGTGCCAGTAGTATAGGACGGGGACGAGTAGATACGCAGTATTTT.

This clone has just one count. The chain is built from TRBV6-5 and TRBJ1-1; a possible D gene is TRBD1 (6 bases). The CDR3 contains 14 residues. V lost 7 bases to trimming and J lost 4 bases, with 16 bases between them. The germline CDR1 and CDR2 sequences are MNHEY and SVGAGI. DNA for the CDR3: TGTGCCAGCACCTTGGAGGGGGGAGTCACTGAAGCTTTCTTT. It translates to CASTLEGGVTEAFF.

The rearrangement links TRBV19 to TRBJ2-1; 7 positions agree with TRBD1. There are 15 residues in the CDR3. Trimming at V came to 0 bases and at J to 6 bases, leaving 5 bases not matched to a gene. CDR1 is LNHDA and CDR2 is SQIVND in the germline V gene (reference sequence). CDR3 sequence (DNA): TGTGCCAGTAGTATAGACAGGGGGTGGCTCAATGAGCAGTTCTTC. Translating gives CASSIDRGWLNEQFF.

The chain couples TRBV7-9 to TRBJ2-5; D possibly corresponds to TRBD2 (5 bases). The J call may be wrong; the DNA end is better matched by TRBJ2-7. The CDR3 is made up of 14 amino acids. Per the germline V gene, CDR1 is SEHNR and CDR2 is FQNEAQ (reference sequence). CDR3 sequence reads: CASSLAGVDYEQYF. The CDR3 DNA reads TGTGCCAGCAGCTTAGCGGGAGTGGACTACGAGCAGTACTTC.

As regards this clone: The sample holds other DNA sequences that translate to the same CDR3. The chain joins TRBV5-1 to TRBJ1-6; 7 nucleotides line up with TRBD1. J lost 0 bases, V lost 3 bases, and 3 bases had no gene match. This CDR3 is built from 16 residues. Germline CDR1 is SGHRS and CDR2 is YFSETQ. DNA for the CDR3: TGCGCCAGCAGCTCACAGGGGAGCTCCTATAATTCACCCCTCCACTTT. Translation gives CASSSQGSSYNSPLHF.

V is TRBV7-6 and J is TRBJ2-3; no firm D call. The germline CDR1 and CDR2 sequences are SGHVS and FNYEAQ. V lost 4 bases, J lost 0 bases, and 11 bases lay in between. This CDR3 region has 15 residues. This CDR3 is CASSSLQRSTDTQYF. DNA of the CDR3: TGTGCCAGCAGCTCGTTACAGCGTAGCACAGATACGCAGTATTTT.

The CDR3 reads CASSLATGREEQYF. Written as DNA, the CDR3 is TGCGCCAGCAGCTTGGCGACAGGGCGGGAGGAGCAGTACTTC. This chain uses TRBV5-1 with TRBJ2-7, with D perhaps TRBD1 or TRBD2 (7 bases each). This CDR3 spans 14 amino acids. Trimming cost V 0 bases and J 7 bases, with 14 bases left between them. Germline CDR1 SGHRS, CDR2 YFSETQ.

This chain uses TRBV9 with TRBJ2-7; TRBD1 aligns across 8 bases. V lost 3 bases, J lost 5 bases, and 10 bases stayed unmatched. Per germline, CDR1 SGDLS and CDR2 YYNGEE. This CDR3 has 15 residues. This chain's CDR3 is CASSAADRAVHEQYF. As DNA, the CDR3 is TGTGCCAGCAGCGCTGCGGACAGGGCCGTCCACGAGCAGTACTTC.

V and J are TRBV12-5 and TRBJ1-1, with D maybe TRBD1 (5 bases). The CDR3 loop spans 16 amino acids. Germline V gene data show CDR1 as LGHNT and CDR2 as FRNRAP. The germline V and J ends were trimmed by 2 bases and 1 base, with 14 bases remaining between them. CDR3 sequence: CASGLSLGDQNTEAFF. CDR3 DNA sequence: TGTGCTAGTGGTTTGTCTTTAGGGGACCAGAACACTGAAGCTTTCTTT.

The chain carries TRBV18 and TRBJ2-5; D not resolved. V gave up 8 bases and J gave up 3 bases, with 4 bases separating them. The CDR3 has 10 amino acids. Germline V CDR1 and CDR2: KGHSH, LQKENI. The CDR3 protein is CASREETQYF. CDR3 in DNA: TGTGCCAGCCGTGAAGAGACCCAGTACTTC.

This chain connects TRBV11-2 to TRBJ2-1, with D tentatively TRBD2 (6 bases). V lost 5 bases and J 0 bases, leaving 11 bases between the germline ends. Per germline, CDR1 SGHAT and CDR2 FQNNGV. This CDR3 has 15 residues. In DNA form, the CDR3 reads TGTGCCAGCAGCGATTACGGGGGCTCCTACAATGAGCAGTTCTTC. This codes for CASSDYGGSYNEQFF.